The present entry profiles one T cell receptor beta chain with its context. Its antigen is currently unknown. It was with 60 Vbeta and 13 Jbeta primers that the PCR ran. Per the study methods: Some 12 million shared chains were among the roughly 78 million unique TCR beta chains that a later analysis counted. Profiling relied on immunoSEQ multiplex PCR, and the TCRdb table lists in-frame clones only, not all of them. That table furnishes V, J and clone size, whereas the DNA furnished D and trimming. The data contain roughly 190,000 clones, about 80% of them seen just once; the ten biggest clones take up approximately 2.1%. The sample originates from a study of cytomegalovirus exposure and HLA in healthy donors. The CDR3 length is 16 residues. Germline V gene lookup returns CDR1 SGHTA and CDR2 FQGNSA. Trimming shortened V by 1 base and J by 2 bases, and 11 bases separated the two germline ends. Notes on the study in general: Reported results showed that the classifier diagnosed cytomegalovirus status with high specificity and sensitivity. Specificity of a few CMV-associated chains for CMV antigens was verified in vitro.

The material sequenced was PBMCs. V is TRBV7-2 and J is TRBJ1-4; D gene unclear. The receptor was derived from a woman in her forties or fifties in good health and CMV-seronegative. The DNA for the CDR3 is TGTGCCAGCAGCTTAGAACGGTCGGGGACTAATGAAAAACTGTTTTTT. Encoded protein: CASSLERSGTNEKLFF.